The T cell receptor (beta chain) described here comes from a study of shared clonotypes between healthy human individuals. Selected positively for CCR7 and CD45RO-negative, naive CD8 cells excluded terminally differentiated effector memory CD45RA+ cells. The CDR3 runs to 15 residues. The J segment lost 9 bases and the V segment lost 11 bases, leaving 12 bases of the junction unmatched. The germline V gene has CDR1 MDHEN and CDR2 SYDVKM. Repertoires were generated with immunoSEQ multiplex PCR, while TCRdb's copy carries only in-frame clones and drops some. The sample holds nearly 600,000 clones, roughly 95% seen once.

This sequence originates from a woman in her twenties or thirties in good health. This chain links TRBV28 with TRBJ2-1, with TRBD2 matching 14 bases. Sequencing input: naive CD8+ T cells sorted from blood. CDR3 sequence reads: CASHRLAGGAGEQFF. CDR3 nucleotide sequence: TGTGCCTCCCACAGACTAGCGGGGGGGGCCGGTGAGCAGTTCTTC. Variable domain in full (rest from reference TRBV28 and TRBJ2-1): DVKVTQSSRYLVKRTGEKVFLECVQDMDHENMFWYRQDPGLGLRLIYFSYDVKMKEKGDIPEGYSVSREKKERFSLILESASTNQTSMYLCASHRLAGGAGEQFFGPGTRLTVL.